The next 6 T cell receptor beta chains were all read from a single sample in a study of regulatory T cells in long-lasting Graves disease. Time point noted: newly diagnosed GD, antithyroid drugs for less than 3 months. PBMCs provided the RNA from which the TCR library was made. TCR beta libraries were built with iRepertoire HTBI primers and Arm-PCR of CDR3 regions. TCRdb processed the multiplex PCR reads anew with MiXCR; each CDR3 protein has one entry. The repertoire includes 450,000 to 500,000 distinct CDR3 sequences, around 15% of them detected once, and roughly an eighth sits in the top ten. The same specimen was also included in a second study, on T cells in Graves' hyperthyroidism and ophthalmopathy.

This sample comprised peripheral blood mononuclear cells (PBMCs), obtained at new diagnosis, from a patient treated with antithyroid drugs. The receptors stem from a man aged 40-55 years with Graves disease.

This clonotype was recorded many times. The chain is built from TRBV6-5 and TRBJ1-3; TRBD1 is a possible D gene (5 bases). The V gene's germline CDR1 is MNHEY and CDR2 SVGAGI. Trimming stripped 2 bases from V and 4 bases from J, with 15 bases between. CDR3 length equals 16 residues. The CDR3 nucleotides read TGTGCCAGCAGTTACGGAGTGGCGGGGGACGGAAACACCATATATTTT. It translates to CASSYGVAGDGNTIYF.

This clonotype was observed at least ten times. The chain has TRBV27 and TRBJ2-7, with 12 bases fitting TRBD2. Germline V gene data show CDR1 as MNHEY and CDR2 as SMNVEV (reference sequence). This CDR3 is 13 amino acids long. The junction had 2 bases not matched to a gene; V was cut back by 4 bases and J by 7 bases. The CDR3 loop reads CASSWTSGIEQYF. The CDR3 region has the DNA TGTGCCAGCAGTTGGACTAGCGGGATTGAGCAGTACTTC.

The chain employs TRBV6-2 or TRBV6-3 and TRBJ2-1, with 12 bases lining up with TRBD2. The CDR3 is made up of 18 amino acids. The germline gives CDR1 MNHEY, CDR2 SVGEGT. The V segment lost 7 bases and the J segment 8 bases; nucleotides outside the gene matches: 18. The CDR3 region has the DNA TGTGCCAGCACTCCAGGGACTAGCGGGCTAGTCCGCTTCCATGAGCAGTTCTTC. Protein: CASTPGTSGLVRFHEQFF.

Details on this clonotype: A junction boundary mismatches the germline segment, possibly from a read error. The chain uses TRBV5-1 and TRBJ2-3, with 8 bases fitting TRBD2. In germline, CDR1 is SGHRS, CDR2 YFSETQ. The CDR3 covers 17 residues. This CDR3 reads CASSPGALAGGTDTQYF. The CDR3 nucleotides are TGTGCCAGCAGCCCGGGTGCCCTTGCGGGAGGAACAGATACGCAGTATTTT.

At least ten counts were recorded for this clonotype. The chain recombines TRBV2 with TRBJ2-1; 7 bases agree with TRBD2. TRBJ2-5 explains the end of the DNA better; the J call may be wrong. The germline CDR1 and CDR2 sequences are SNHLY and FYNNEI. The CDR3 totals 14 residues. The DNA for the CDR3 is TGTGCCAGCACTAGCGGCCTGGGGAAAGAGACCCAGTACTTC. Its protein is CASTSGLGKETQYF.

Many counts were recorded for this clonotype. The chain has TRBV30 and TRBJ1-4; 7 bases line up with TRBD1. CDR3 length equals 15 residues. The V gene's germline CDR1 is GTSNPN and CDR2 SVGIG (reference sequence). J was trimmed by 6 bases and V by 3 bases; bases with no gene match: 10. The CDR3 protein is CAWSHRDRRYEKLFF. CDR3 sequence (DNA): TGTGCCTGGAGCCACCGGGACAGACGGTATGAAAAACTGTTTTTT.